Given below is one T cell receptor (beta chain) in context. These data belong to a study of blood T cell repertoires in COVID-19. Study in general: Samples of COVID-19 (acute and convalescent) were obtained from the United States, Italy and Spain. PBMCs, B-cell-depleted T cells, or T cells were the source of the cDNA or gDNA that made up the material.

The germline V gene has CDR1 SGHAT and CDR2 FQDESV (reference sequence). The CDR3 is 13 residues long. With 6 bases clipped from V and 5 bases from J, the junction kept 3 bases outside the gene matches. As processed by the authors: Nucleated cell number was recorded as an estimate derived from reference gene primer amplification. The table came from immunoSEQ multiplex PCR; TCRdb's copy has only in-frame clones and leaves some out. For V, J and clone size, that table is used; D and trimming come from the DNA. Among around 260,000 clones, less than 90% were seen once, and the ten largest hold 4.2%. The sequence derives from a man aged 55 to 70 with acute or convalescent COVID-19. The rearrangement joins TRBV11-1 to TRBJ2-5, with 10 nucleotides matching TRBD1. Material: peripheral blood. This CDR3 reads CASRRGQGETQYF. The CDR3 DNA is TGTGCCAGCAGAAGGGGACAGGGGGAGACCCAGTACTTC.